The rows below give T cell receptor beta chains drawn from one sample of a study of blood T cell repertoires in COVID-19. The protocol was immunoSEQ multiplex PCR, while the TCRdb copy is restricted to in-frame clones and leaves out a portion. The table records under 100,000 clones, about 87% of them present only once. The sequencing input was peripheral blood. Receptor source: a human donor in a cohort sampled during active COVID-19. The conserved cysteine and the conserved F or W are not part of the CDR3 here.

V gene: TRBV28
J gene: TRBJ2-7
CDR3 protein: ASFGEGKQY

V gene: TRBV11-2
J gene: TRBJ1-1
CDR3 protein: ASSLETGGRAF

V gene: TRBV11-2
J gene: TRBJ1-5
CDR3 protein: ASSSTPGQPQH

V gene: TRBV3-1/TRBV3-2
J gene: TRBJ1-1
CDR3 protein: ASSPTRAGSEAF

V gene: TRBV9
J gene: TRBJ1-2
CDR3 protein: ASSVGEGRYGYT

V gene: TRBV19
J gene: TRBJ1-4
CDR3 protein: ASSYSGGGGDEKLF

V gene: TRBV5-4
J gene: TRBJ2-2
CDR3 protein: ASSLASERGTGELF

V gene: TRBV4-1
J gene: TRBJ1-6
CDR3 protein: ASSQRDRDNSPLH

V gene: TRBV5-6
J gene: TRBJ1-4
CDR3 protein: ASSLARQNEKLF

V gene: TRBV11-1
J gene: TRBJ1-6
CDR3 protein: ASSLHGYSPLH

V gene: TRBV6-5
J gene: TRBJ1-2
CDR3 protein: ASSPRVSEGYT

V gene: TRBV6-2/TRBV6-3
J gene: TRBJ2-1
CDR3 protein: ASSYSRAGQF

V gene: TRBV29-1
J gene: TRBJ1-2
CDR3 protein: SVERQGDGYT

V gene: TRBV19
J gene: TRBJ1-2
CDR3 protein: ASSMRLGRDYGYT

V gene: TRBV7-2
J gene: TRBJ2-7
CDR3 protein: ASSLSSWGGSIYEQY

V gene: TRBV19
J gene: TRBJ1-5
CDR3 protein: ASSIGRAINQPQH

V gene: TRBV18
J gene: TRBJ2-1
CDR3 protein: ASSPPTSGINEQF

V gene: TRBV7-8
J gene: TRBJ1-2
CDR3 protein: ASRRGGTNYGYT

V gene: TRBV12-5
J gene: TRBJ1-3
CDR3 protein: ASGLSSDGNTIY

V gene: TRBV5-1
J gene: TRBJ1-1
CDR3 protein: ASSPGGTEAF

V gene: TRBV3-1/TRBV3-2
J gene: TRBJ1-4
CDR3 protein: ASSQVQGYNEKLF

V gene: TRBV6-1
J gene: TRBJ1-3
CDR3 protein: ASSDRRSSGNTIY

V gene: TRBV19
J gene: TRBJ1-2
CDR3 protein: ASSIWGEDGYT

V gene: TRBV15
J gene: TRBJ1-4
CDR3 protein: ATNRDSEEKLF

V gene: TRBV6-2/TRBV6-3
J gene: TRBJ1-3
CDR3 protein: ASSLGAGRGNTIY

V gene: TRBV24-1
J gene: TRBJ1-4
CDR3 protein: ATSDSGLANEKLF

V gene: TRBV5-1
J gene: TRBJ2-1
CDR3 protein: ASSLGLAGPNEQF

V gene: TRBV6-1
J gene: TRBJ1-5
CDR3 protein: ASSEAGWWREPQH

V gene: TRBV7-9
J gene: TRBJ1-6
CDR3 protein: ASSLPGQSPLH

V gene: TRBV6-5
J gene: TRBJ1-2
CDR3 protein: ATIDRAYGYT

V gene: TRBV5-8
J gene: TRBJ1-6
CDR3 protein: ASSLRGYNSPLH

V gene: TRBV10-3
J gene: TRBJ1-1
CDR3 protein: AISDLDRGHEAF

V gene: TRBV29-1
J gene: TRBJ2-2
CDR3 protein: SVESQANTGELF

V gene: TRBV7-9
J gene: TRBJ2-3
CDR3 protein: ASSLAEGDTQY

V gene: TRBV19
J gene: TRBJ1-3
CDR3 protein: ASSPSTAGNTIY

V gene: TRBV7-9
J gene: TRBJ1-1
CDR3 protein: ASSFTAGGRREAF

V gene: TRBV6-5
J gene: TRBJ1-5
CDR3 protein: ASSFRETQPQH

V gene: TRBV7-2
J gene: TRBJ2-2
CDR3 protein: ASSPEGGAAGTGELF

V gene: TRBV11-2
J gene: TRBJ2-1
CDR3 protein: ASSLFEGQGYNEQF

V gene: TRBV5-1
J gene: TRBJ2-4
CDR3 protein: ASSLPGTENIQY

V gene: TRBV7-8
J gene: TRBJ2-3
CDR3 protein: ASSLVEAGGGTDTQY

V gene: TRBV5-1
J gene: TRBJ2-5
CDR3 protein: ASSLVAAAVQETQY

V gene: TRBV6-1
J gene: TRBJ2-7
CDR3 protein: ASSESPNAY

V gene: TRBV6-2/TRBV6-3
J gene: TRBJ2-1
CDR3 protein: ASSHRDRVVNEQF

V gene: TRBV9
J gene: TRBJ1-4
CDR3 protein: ASSVEGQPNEKLF

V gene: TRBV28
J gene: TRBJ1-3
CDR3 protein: ASSLRTGEFSGNTIY

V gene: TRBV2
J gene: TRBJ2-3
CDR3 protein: ADSLGSGGRTDTQY

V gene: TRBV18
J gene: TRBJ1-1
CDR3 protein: ASSPPGRVNTEAF

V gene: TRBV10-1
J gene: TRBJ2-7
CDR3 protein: ASSRPPDSTQSPPYEQY

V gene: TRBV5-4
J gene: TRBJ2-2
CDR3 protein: ASSFGPGDTGELF

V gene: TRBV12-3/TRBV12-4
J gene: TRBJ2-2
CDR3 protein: ASSLLTGELF

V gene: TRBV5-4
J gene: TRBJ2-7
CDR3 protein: ASTPGQGVSHEQY

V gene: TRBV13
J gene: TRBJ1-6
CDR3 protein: ASNFGTGNSPLH

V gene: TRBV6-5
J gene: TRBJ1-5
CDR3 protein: ASSLPQINQPQH

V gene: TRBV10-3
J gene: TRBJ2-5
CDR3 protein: AISESIQGGQETQY

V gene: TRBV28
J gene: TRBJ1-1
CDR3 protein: ASSLVGNTEAF

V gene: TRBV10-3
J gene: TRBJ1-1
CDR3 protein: AISDGGAMNTEAF

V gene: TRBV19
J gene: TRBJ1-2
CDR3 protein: ASRELDRDSGYT

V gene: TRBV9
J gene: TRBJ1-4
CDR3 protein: ASSTRQGSYEKLF

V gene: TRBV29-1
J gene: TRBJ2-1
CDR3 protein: SASSDILRGNEQF